One and the same sample provided the 21 T cell receptor beta chains below, sequenced in a study of OX40 agonist ivuxolimab in advanced cancers. The repertoire was sequenced with immunoSEQ multiplex PCR; TCRdb's copy has only in-frame clones and lacks some. The sample lists about 19,000 clones; 60% to 85% were seen once. The sequencing here drew on CD4+ or CD8+ T cells sorted from blood, taken in a trial of the OX40 agonist ivuxolimab. The receptors were sampled from an adult with an advanced solid tumor such as melanoma, head and neck, liver or kidney cancer.

The J gene is TRBJ1-2, the V gene TRBV14; TRBD1 might be the D (5 bases). The CDR3 length is 13 residues. V was cut by 3 bases and J by 8 bases, with 13 bases left in between. CDR1 is SGHDN, CDR2 FVKESK, per germline. The CDR3 loop is CASSQMGVRGYTF. CDR3 sequence (DNA): TGTGCCAGCAGCCAGATGGGGGTACGAGGCTACACCTTC.

In its sample, this clone was seen a few times. This chain connects TRBV7-9 to TRBJ2-1, with 10 bases that match TRBD1. Germline assignment: CDR1 SEHNR and CDR2 FQNEAQ (reference sequence). The J segment lost 6 bases and the V segment lost 9 bases, leaving 8 bases of the junction unmatched. There are 14 residues in the CDR3. The CDR3 coding sequence is TGTGCCAGTAAACCGGGACAGGGGTTCAATGAGCAGTTCTTC. Translation gives CASKPGQGFNEQFF.

The V gene is TRBV5-8, the J gene TRBJ2-7; 10 bases agree with TRBD1. Losses at the gene ends were 4 bases for V and 7 bases for J; bases not matched to a gene: 11. CDR1 and CDR2 (germline): SGHTS, YDEGEE. There are 15 residues in the CDR3. The chain's CDR3 is CASSTTGTGAREQYF. The CDR3 nucleotides read TGTGCCAGCAGCACCACCGGGACAGGGGCGAGGGAGCAGTACTTC.

The table lists this clone with a count of one. Mismatch with germline at one junction end may stem from a read error. V gene TRBV11-2 combines with J gene TRBJ1-2; no firm D call. CDR3 length: 10 amino acids. Germline V gene lookup returns CDR1 SGHAT and CDR2 FQNNGV. CDR3 sequence (DNA): TGTGCCAGCAGCTTGCGGGATTACCACTTC. This encodes CASSLRDYHF.

The chain is built from TRBV7-8 and TRBJ1-3; weak D call: TRBD1 (6 bases). Trimming left V 5 bases short and J 0 bases short, with 23 bases between. This CDR3 is 19 amino acids long. The germline V gene encodes CDR1 SGHVS and CDR2 FQNEAQ. CDR3 sequence reads: CASSHRFTGFSVSGNTIYF. In DNA, the CDR3 is TGTGCCAGCAGCCACAGATTTACAGGGTTCTCAGTCTCTGGAAACACCATATATTTT.

The V call is TRBV5-1, the J call TRBJ2-3; D might be TRBD2 (6 bases). Germline V lookup: CDR1 SGHRS, CDR2 YFSETQ. Trimming pared 4 bases from V and 4 bases from J, leaving 16 bases between. The CDR3 loop spans 15 amino acids. This CDR3 is CASSPDRGRSDTQYF. CDR3 coding DNA: TGCGCCAGCAGCCCCGACCGGGGGAGGTCAGATACGCAGTATTTT.

The V call is TRBV5-8, the J call TRBJ1-5; a possible D gene is TRBD1 (5 bases). The germline CDR1 and CDR2 sequences are SGHTS and YDEGEE. CDR3 length: 14 residues. Trimming cost V 3 bases and J 0 bases, with 7 bases left between them. This CDR3 reads CASSWDGSNQPQHF. The CDR3 DNA follows: TGTGCCAGCAGCTGGGACGGTAGCAATCAGCCCCAGCATTTT.

This clone has just a few counts. The chain has TRBV4-3 and TRBJ2-2; D is perhaps TRBD1 (6 bases). CDR1 and CDR2 from the germline V gene are LGHNA and YSLEER. The CDR3 loop spans 15 amino acids. Deletions cut 4 bases from V and 7 bases from J, with 16 bases between. CDR3 residues: CASSPHREDVGELFF. The DNA for the CDR3 is TGCGCCAGCAGCCCACACAGGGAAGATGTCGGGGAGCTGTTTTTT.

CDR3 DNA sequence: TGTGCCAGCAGCTTGGGGGACTCTGGAAACACCATATATTTT. Protein: CASSLGDSGNTIYF. The chain recombines TRBV7-6 with TRBJ1-3; weak D call: TRBD1 (5 bases). Between the trimmed V and J ends, which lost 3 bases and 0 bases, there was a span of 6 bases. The germline V gene has CDR1 SGHVS and CDR2 FNYEAQ. The CDR3 is 14 residues long.

The gene calls are TRBV11-3 and TRBJ2-7, with 10 bases aligning to TRBD1. The germline V gene has CDR1 SGHNT and CDR2 YENEEA. The V segment lost 3 bases and the J segment 3 bases; nucleotides outside the gene matches: 5. The CDR3 has 15 residues. The CDR3 here is CASSFDRGQSYEQYF. CDR3 bases: TGTGCCAGCAGCTTTGACAGGGGGCAAAGCTACGAGCAGTACTTC.

In its sample, this clone was seen a few times. The CDR3 DNA follows: TGTGCCAGCGCGGGGGCCTCACTCCACTTT. Translation gives CASAGASLHF. This rearrangement joins TRBV6-5 to TRBJ1-6, with D perhaps TRBD1 (6 bases). Germline values: CDR1 MNHEY, CDR2 SVGAGI. This CDR3 has 10 residues. V was shortened by 8 bases and J by 16 bases, with 12 bases between the two germline ends.

The chain couples TRBV2 to TRBJ1-5, with TRBD1 matching over 7 bases. The CDR3 spans 15 residues. V lost 5 bases to trimming and J lost 5 bases; unmatched junction nucleotides: 9. Germline V CDR1 and CDR2: SNHLY, FYNNEI. The CDR3 DNA reads TGTGCCAGCAGTTCGGGACAGAAGTTCTATCAGCCCCAGCATTTT. Amino acid sequence: CASSSGQKFYQPQHF.

This chain connects TRBV27 to TRBJ2-1; D not resolved. This CDR3 spans 15 amino acids. CDR1 and CDR2 (germline): MNHEY, SMNVEV (reference sequence). Deletions cut 2 bases from V and 4 bases from J, with 12 bases between. The CDR3 protein is CASSLTFLSYNEQFF. CDR3 in DNA: TGTGCCAGCAGTTTAACTTTCCTATCGTACAATGAGCAGTTCTTC.

The chain is built from TRBV6-5 and TRBJ2-7; D is perhaps TRBD2 (5 bases). Germline V lookup: CDR1 MNHEY, CDR2 SVGAGI. The ends were cut back, 2 bases at V and 3 bases at J, with 11 bases in the middle. The CDR3 is made up of 14 amino acids. CDR3 in amino acids: CASSYDQGGYEQYF. CDR3 sequence (DNA): TGTGCCAGCAGTTACGACCAAGGAGGCTACGAGCAGTACTTC.

The genes are TRBV2 and TRBJ2-5, with 9 bases identical to TRBD1. This CDR3 has 14 residues. Germline values: CDR1 SNHLY, CDR2 FYNNEI. Trimming took 10 bases from V and 1 from J; bases not matched to a gene: 7. DNA for the CDR3: TGTGCCATCTGGACAGGGGAATTCCAAGAGACCCAGTACTTC. Protein product: CAIWTGEFQETQYF.

This clone appeared once. The chain links TRBV27 to TRBJ2-5; TRBD2 aligns across 7 bases. The CDR3 sequence is 13 residues long. V shed 5 bases, J shed 1 base, and the junction held 1 base outside the gene matches. The germline V gene has CDR1 MNHEY and CDR2 SMNVEV (reference sequence). The CDR3 sequence is CASSGGGQETQYF. CDR3 coding DNA: TGTGCCAGCAGTGGGGGGGGCCAAGAGACCCAGTACTTC.

This clone was found once. V usage is TRBV27 and J usage is TRBJ2-7; 8 bases map to TRBD1. After removal of 4 bases from V and 3 bases from J, the junction contained 17 bases not matched to a gene. This CDR3 contains 18 residues. CDR1 and CDR2 from the germline V gene are MNHEY and SMNVEV (reference sequence). The CDR3 DNA reads TGTGCCAGCAGTTACCTATCCGCGACAGGGGTAGGCTACTACGAGCAGTACTTC. The encoded protein is CASSYLSATGVGYYEQYF.

This CDR3 is CASSVGVERAGELFF. The CDR3 DNA follows: TGTGCCAGCAGCGTCGGGGTCGAACGAGCCGGGGAGCTGTTTTTT. The rearrangement links TRBV9 to TRBJ2-2, with D maybe TRBD2 (5 bases). Germline-derived CDR1 and CDR2 are SGDLS and YYNGEE. V was pared by 2 bases and J by 6 bases, with 14 bases between. This CDR3 comprises 15 residues.

The chain recombines TRBV25-1 with TRBJ1-4; D is perhaps TRBD1 (5 bases). Trimming left V 1 base short and J 6 bases short, with 12 bases between. Germline loops: CDR1 MGHDK, CDR2 SYGVNS. CDR3 length: 15 residues. The CDR3 coding sequence is TGTGCCAGCAGTGAATTGGAGGGGTTTGATGAAAAACTGTTTTTT. Translated, it gives CASSELEGFDEKLFF.

This clone has more than one count but fewer than ten. V gene TRBV25-1 combines with J gene TRBJ2-7; the D gene is possibly TRBD1 (5 bases). The CDR3 runs to 12 residues. Germline lookup yields CDR1 MGHDK and CDR2 SYGVNS. Trimming cost V 6 bases and J 7 bases, with 13 bases left between them. CDR3 region: CASRGAAEEQYF. In nucleotides, the CDR3 is TGTGCCAGCAGAGGGGCGGCAGAAGAGCAGTACTTC.

This rearrangement joins TRBV6-6 to TRBJ1-5, with D perhaps TRBD1 (6 bases). Germline V lookup: CDR1 MNHNY, CDR2 SVGAGI (reference sequence). The CDR3 sequence is 15 residues long. Trimming removed 1 base from V and 1 base from J, with 8 bases in between. Here the CDR3 DNA reads TGTGCCAGCAGTTACTTACAGGGAAGCAATCAGCCCCAGCATTTT. It is translated as CASSYLQGSNQPQHF.